These 29 T cell receptor beta chains came from one sample sequenced in a study of long-term antiretroviral therapy in people with HIV. They ran version v3.0 of the immunoSEQ assay at survey level. Method: immunoSEQ multiplex PCR; TCRdb's copy keeps in-frame clones and lacks some. Among approximately 12,000 clones, about 89% were seen once, and the ten largest hold approximately 21%. Material: unsorted PBMCs, obtained 0.2 years before starting antiretroviral therapy. These receptors were obtained from a woman between 40 and 50 years old with HIV.

The genes are TRBV11-2 and TRBJ1-1, with TRBD1 as a possible D gene (6 bases). Trimming took 1 base from V and 7 from J, leaving 13 bases between them. CDR3 length: 14 residues. CDR1 is SGHAT, CDR2 FQNNGV, per germline. The CDR3 DNA reads TGTGCCAGCAGCTTAGGTGGGACAAGTCGTGAAGCTTTCTTT. Its protein product is CASSLGGTSREAFF. Based on the CDR3 plus reference TRBV11-2 and TRBJ1-1, the full variable domain is EAGVAQSPRYKIIEKRQSVAFWCNPISGHATLYWYQQILGQGPKLLIQFQNNGVVDDSQLPKDRFSAERLKGVDSTLKIQPAKLEDSAVYLCASSLGGTSREAFFGQGTRLTVV.

This chain joins TRBV19 and TRBJ1-5, with D uncertain. The CDR3 has 11 amino acids. Germline-derived CDR1 and CDR2 are LNHDA and SQIVND (reference sequence). The V end was cut by 4 bases, the J end by 11 bases, with 9 bases between. DNA for the CDR3: TGTGCCAGTAGTAGCCGACAAGCCCAGCATTTT. Residues: CASSSRQAQHF.

The gene calls are TRBV19 and TRBJ2-7, with D perhaps matching TRBD1 (7 bases). The CDR3 spans 14 residues. V was clipped by 5 bases and J by 3 bases, with 14 bases between them. CDR1 LNHDA and CDR2 SQIVND come from the germline V gene (reference sequence). CDR3 region: CASSRAGGNYEQYF. Here the CDR3 DNA reads TGTGCCAGTAGTCGGGCAGGGGGGAACTACGAGCAGTACTTC.

The count of this clone is one. The chain combines TRBV6-6 with TRBJ2-5; D tentatively fits TRBD1 or TRBD2 (5 bases each). The V end lost 4 bases, the J end lost 2 bases, and 5 bases lay between the germline ends. CDR1 and CDR2 from the germline V gene are MNHNY and SVGAGI (reference sequence). The CDR3 runs to 12 residues. CDR3 in DNA: TGTGCCAGCAGTTGGGGGCAAGAGACCCAGTACTTC. Translating it yields CASSWGQETQYF.

The chain links TRBV18 to TRBJ2-5; D is uncertain. Germline CDR1 and CDR2: KGHSH and LQKENI. CDR3 length equals 15 residues. Trimming took 0 bases from V and 2 from J, leaving 10 bases between them. The CDR3 sequence: CASSPPTGLQETQYF. CDR3 nucleotides: TGTGCCAGCTCACCACCGACGGGCCTTCAAGAGACCCAGTACTTC.

The chain employs TRBV27 and TRBJ1-5; 8 bases map to TRBD1. This CDR3 comprises 17 residues. Germline V gene sequence: CDR1 MNHEY, CDR2 SMNVEV (reference sequence). V shed 2 bases and J 14 bases; nucleotides not matched to a gene: 20. The CDR3 region has the DNA TGTGCCAGCAGTTTACGGTCACCGGGCAGGGGGCTTAGAAAAGAGCATTTT. This sequence encodes CASSLRSPGRGLRKEHF.

The table lists this clone with a few counts. The chain joins TRBV5-1 to TRBJ1-4; D is unresolved. Germline CDR1 SGHRS, CDR2 YFSETQ. V gave up 0 bases and J gave up 0 bases, with 9 bases separating them. The CDR3 has 16 amino acids. This chain's CDR3 is CASSLARWTTNEKLFF. DNA for the CDR3: TGCGCCAGCAGCTTGGCGAGGTGGACAACTAATGAAAAACTGTTTTTT.

This clone was picked up one time. The V gene is TRBV5-1, the J gene TRBJ1-4; 8 bases match TRBD1. This CDR3 is 15 amino acids long. Germline V gene lookup returns CDR1 SGHRS and CDR2 YFSETQ. Unmatched junction bases numbered 6, after V lost 3 bases and J lost 5 bases. The DNA of the CDR3 is TGCGCCAGCAGCTCCTGGACAGGGAGGAATGAAAAACTGTTTTTT. Amino acids: CASSSWTGRNEKLFF. The variable domain in full, with the rest retrieved from reference TRBV5-1 and TRBJ1-4, is KAGVTQTPRYLIKTRGQQVTLSCSPISGHRSVSWYQQTPGQGLQFLFEYFSETQRNKGNFPGRFSGRQFSNSRSEMNVSTLELGDSALYLCASSSWTGRNEKLFFGSGTQLSVL.

The CDR3 is CAISDRGLLDTQYF. DNA for the CDR3: TGTGCCATCAGTGACAGGGGGCTCTTAGATACGCAGTATTTT. The V and J genes are TRBV10-3 and TRBJ2-3, with 8 bases identical to TRBD1. The CDR3 is made up of 14 amino acids. From germline, CDR1 is ENHRY and CDR2 SYGVKD. V dropped 3 bases and J dropped 5; count of bases not matched to a gene: 4.

V and J are TRBV7-9 and TRBJ1-1, with 7 bases identical to TRBD1. This CDR3 is 12 amino acids long. Losses at the gene ends were 4 bases for V and 10 bases for J; bases not matched to a gene: 6. The V gene's germline CDR1 is SEHNR and CDR2 FQNEAQ (reference sequence). The CDR3 is CASSSETGLAFF. Written as DNA, the CDR3 is TGTGCCAGCAGCTCAGAGACAGGGCTAGCTTTCTTT.

The chain is built from TRBV9 and TRBJ2-7, with D unresolved. V lost 4 bases and J 0 bases, leaving 11 bases between the germline ends. Germline CDR1 is SGDLS and CDR2 is YYNGEE. The CDR3 extends over 14 amino acids. CDR3: CASSPQRSSYEQYF. The CDR3 DNA follows: TGTGCCAGCAGCCCTCAGAGGAGCTCCTACGAGCAGTACTTC.

This clone was picked up one time. This chain joins TRBV7-9 and TRBJ2-7; the D gene is possibly TRBD1 (6 bases). The CDR3 loop spans 18 amino acids. V lost 3 bases, J lost 0 bases, and 21 bases lay in between. CDR1 is SEHNR and CDR2 is FQNEAQ in the germline V gene (reference sequence). The CDR3 nucleotides are TGTGCCAGCAGCTTTTTCTTGGGACCGGGACACAGCTCCTACGAGCAGTACTTC. Translating gives CASSFFLGPGHSSYEQYF.

The J gene is TRBJ1-2, the V gene TRBV27; 7 bases align to TRBD1. The V gene end was trimmed by 10 bases and the J gene end by 1 base; junction bases not matched to a gene: 6. The CDR3 covers 13 residues. Germline-derived CDR1 and CDR2 are MNHEY and SMNVEV (reference sequence). CDR3 in DNA: TGTGCCACCCAGGGGGTGGGTAACTATGGCTACACCTTC. Translating it yields CATQGVGNYGYTF.

This chain joins TRBV10-2 and TRBJ2-7, with D possibly TRBD1 on 6 matching bases. The CDR3 runs to 15 residues. Germline V gene lookup returns CDR1 WSHSY and CDR2 SAAADI. Trimming pared 1 base from V and 2 bases from J, leaving 12 bases between. The CDR3 region has the DNA TGCGCCAGCAGTGAGTGGGGACATATCACCTACGAGCAGTACTTC. Protein sequence: CASSEWGHITYEQYF.

The chain has TRBV18 and TRBJ2-3, with TRBD2 matching over 10 bases. Germline V CDR1 and CDR2: KGHSH, LQKENI. CDR3 length equals 19 residues. Unmatched junction bases numbered 17, after V lost 6 bases and J lost 2 bases. CDR3 nucleotide sequence: TGTGCCAGCTCGCCGGGACTAGCGTCTGGTTCGGGGTCCACAGATACGCAGTATTTT. Protein product: CASSPGLASGSGSTDTQYF.

The V and J genes are TRBV11-2 and TRBJ1-5, with TRBD1 identical over 8 bases. Trimming at V came to 4 bases and at J to 8 bases, leaving 4 bases not matched to a gene. Per the germline V gene, CDR1 is SGHAT and CDR2 is FQNNGV. This CDR3 is 13 amino acids long. The chain's CDR3 is CASSWTGREPQHF. As DNA, the CDR3 is TGTGCCAGCAGCTGGACAGGGCGGGAGCCCCAGCATTTT.

The gene calls are TRBV6-5 and TRBJ2-1; TRBD1 is a possible D gene (6 bases). This CDR3 is built from 15 residues. The germline V gene encodes CDR1 MNHEY and CDR2 SVGAGI. The V and J ends lost 8 bases and 6 bases respectively, with 20 bases between them. The CDR3 reads CASAPSAGAFNEQFF. CDR3 nucleotides: TGTGCCAGCGCCCCCTCGGCAGGGGCCTTCAATGAGCAGTTCTTC.

The rearrangement links TRBV10-3 to TRBJ1-4; 12 bases agree with TRBD1. Germline assignment: CDR1 ENHRY and CDR2 SYGVKD. The CDR3 contains 17 residues. The trim removed 4 bases at V and 7 bases at J, leaving 10 bases unmatched. CDR3 in amino acids: CAISVGTGGAFSEKLFF. CDR3 DNA sequence: TGTGCCATCAGTGTGGGGACAGGGGGCGCGTTTAGTGAAAAACTGTTTTTT.

The chain combines TRBV18 with TRBJ2-4, with 15 bases identical to TRBD2. CDR3 length: 19 amino acids. V lost 3 bases, J lost 0 bases, and 6 bases stayed unmatched. Per germline, CDR1 KGHSH and CDR2 LQKENI. The CDR3 loop reads CASSPPGLAGGLAKNIQYF. CDR3 in DNA: TGTGCCAGCTCACCCCCGGGACTAGCGGGGGGCCTAGCCAAAAACATTCAGTACTTC.

In nucleotides, the CDR3 is TGTGCCAGCACCCCGGAGGGACAGATAAACACCGGGGAGCTGTTTTTT. It is translated as CASTPEGQINTGELFF. The chain combines TRBV7-9 with TRBJ2-2, with D possibly TRBD1 on 7 matching bases. The germline V gene encodes CDR1 SEHNR and CDR2 FQNEAQ (reference sequence). This CDR3 has 16 amino acids. V shed 7 bases and J shed 2 bases, with 17 bases lying between them.

The rearrangement links TRBV29-1 to TRBJ1-1, with a possible D match to TRBD1 (6 bases). CDR1 and CDR2 from the germline V gene are SQVTM and ANQGSEA. The CDR3 has 15 residues. V was pared by 4 bases and J by 2 bases, with 17 bases between. The CDR3 coding sequence is TGCAGCGTTGGCGGACAGTATCCTAAAAACACTGAAGCTTTCTTT. Its protein product is CSVGGQYPKNTEAFF.

V usage is TRBV7-2 and J usage is TRBJ1-1; unclear D gene. Trimming left V 4 bases short and J 0 bases short, with 15 bases between. Germline-derived CDR1 and CDR2 are SGHTA and FQGNSA. CDR3 length: 16 residues. CDR3 coding DNA: TGTGCCAGCAGCTACGGGATCGGACGGTTGAACACTGAAGCTTTCTTT. The encoded protein is CASSYGIGRLNTEAFF.

The J gene is TRBJ2-6, the V gene TRBV9; TRBD1 aligns across 10 bases. This CDR3 contains 19 residues. Germline V gene data show CDR1 as SGDLS and CDR2 as YYNGEE. The junction had 11 bases not matched to a gene; V was cut back by 4 bases and J by 1 base. The CDR3 DNA reads as TGTGCCAGCAGCCCCCCTTTAGGACAGGGGGGATCTGGGGCCAACGTCCTGACTTTC. Translating it yields CASSPPLGQGGSGANVLTF.

V and J are TRBV27 and TRBJ2-1; D might be TRBD1 (5 bases). Germline-derived CDR1 and CDR2 are MNHEY and SMNVEV (reference sequence). The V and J ends lost 5 bases and 5 bases respectively, with 19 bases between them. This CDR3 is built from 16 residues. This CDR3 reads CASSLSGAGLNNEQFF. The CDR3 DNA is TGTGCCAGCAGTCTCAGTGGGGCAGGCCTGAACAATGAGCAGTTCTTC.

This rearrangement joins TRBV13 to TRBJ2-3; 8 positions agree with TRBD2. J was trimmed by 2 bases and V by 0 bases; bases with no gene match: 4. The CDR3 sequence is 16 residues long. Germline assignment: CDR1 PRHDT and CDR2 FYEKMQ (reference sequence). This CDR3 is CASSLGTSGFTDTQYF. The CDR3 region has the DNA TGTGCCAGCAGCTTAGGCACTAGCGGTTTCACAGATACGCAGTATTTT.

This clone was detected once. The gene calls are TRBV9 and TRBJ2-7, with D possibly TRBD1 on 5 matching bases. Trimming pared 0 bases from V and 4 bases from J, leaving 8 bases between. This CDR3 has 13 residues. CDR1 is SGDLS, CDR2 YYNGEE, per germline. CDR3 amino acids: CASSVEGSYEQYF. The CDR3 bases are TGTGCCAGCAGCGTAGAGGGGTCATACGAGCAGTACTTC.

V usage is TRBV19 and J usage is TRBJ2-5; 8 nucleotides line up with TRBD1. The CDR3 is 14 amino acids. Per germline, CDR1 LNHDA and CDR2 SQIVND (reference sequence). The V and J ends lost 4 bases and 0 bases, in that order; junction bases with no gene match: 1. The CDR3 protein is CASSKDRDQETQYF. CDR3 in DNA: TGTGCCAGTAGTAAGGACAGGGACCAAGAGACCCAGTACTTC.

The V and J genes are TRBV5-4 and TRBJ1-2; 9 bases are a match to TRBD1. J gave up 4 bases and V 4 bases, and 8 bases lay outside the gene matches. Germline V lookup: CDR1 SGHNT, CDR2 YYREEE (reference sequence). The CDR3 spans 15 residues. CDR3 bases: TGTGCCAGCAGCAGTAGGACAGGGGCTGCCTATGGCTACACCTTC. It yields the protein CASSSRTGAAYGYTF.

V and J are TRBV9 and TRBJ2-5; TRBD1 agrees at 12 bases. The germline V gene has CDR1 SGDLS and CDR2 YYNGEE. The CDR3 runs 19 residues. Trimming took 2 bases from V and 2 from J; bases not matched to a gene: 13. The CDR3 sequence is CASSVGPGQGALGQETQYF. The CDR3 DNA is TGTGCCAGCAGCGTGGGACCGGGACAGGGGGCCTTGGGTCAAGAGACCCAGTACTTC.